A single sample gave rise to the 13 T cell receptor beta chains below, sequenced in a study of blood T cell repertoires in COVID-19. Produced via immunoSEQ multiplex PCR; TCRdb's table is partial and in-frame only. In the table there are around 170,000 clones, about 86% of which are singletons. The sequencing input was peripheral blood. The receptors come from a young man with active or convalescent COVID-19.

The chain has TRBV12-3 or TRBV12-4 and TRBJ1-6; 7 bases align to TRBD1. CDR3 length: 13 amino acids. After removal of 8 bases from V and 7 bases from J, the junction contained 5 bases not matched to a gene. CDR3 residues: CASSTGSNSPLHF. The CDR3, as DNA: TGTGCCAGCTCGACAGGGTCGAATTCACCCCTCCACTTT.

V usage is TRBV10-3 and J usage is TRBJ1-5, with no clear D. With 3 bases removed from V and 5 bases from J, the gap between germline ends came to 8 bases. The length of the CDR3 is 13 residues. Per germline, CDR1 ENHRY and CDR2 SYGVKD. The CDR3 loop is CAISDTTDQPQHF. DNA for the CDR3: TGTGCCATCAGTGACACCACGGATCAGCCCCAGCATTTT.

This clone was counted between two and nine times. The chain is built from TRBV29-1 and TRBJ2-1; TRBD2 aligns across 8 bases. The CDR3 sequence is 14 residues long. Germline V CDR1 and CDR2: SQVTM, ANQGSEA. V lost 5 bases, J lost 9 bases, and 12 bases stayed unmatched. The CDR3, as DNA: TGCAGCGTTCCAGGGACTAGTCGGGGAATTGAGCAGTTCTTC. Its translation: CSVPGTSRGIEQFF.

V is TRBV4-1 and J is TRBJ2-1, with TRBD2 matching 13 bases. V dropped 4 bases and J dropped 6; count of bases not matched to a gene: 6. Germline lookup yields CDR1 MGHRA and CDR2 YSYEKL. The CDR3 is 16 residues long. CDR3 residues: CASSRTGLAGSNEQFF. The DNA of the CDR3 is TGCGCCAGCAGCCGAACGGGACTAGCGGGATCCAATGAGCAGTTCTTC.

This clone appeared a few times. This CDR3 is CASSATGSSYEQYV. The CDR3 nucleotides read TGTGCCAGCAGTGCCACAGGGAGCTCCTACGAGCAGTACGTC. The chain joins TRBV6-2 or TRBV6-3 to TRBJ2-7; tentatively, D is TRBD1 (6 bases). V was clipped by 5 bases and J by 0 bases, with 11 bases between them. Per germline, CDR1 MNHEY and CDR2 SVGEGT. The CDR3 covers 14 residues.

As DNA, the CDR3 is TGTGCCAGCAGAAAACCGGGACAGGGGGGCGAGCAGTACTTC. Protein product: CASRKPGQGGEQYF. The genes are TRBV11-2 and TRBJ2-7, with TRBD1 matching 11 bases. J gave up 6 bases and V 6 bases, and 7 bases lay outside the gene matches. The germline V gene encodes CDR1 SGHAT and CDR2 FQNNGV. This CDR3 comprises 14 residues.

The chain joins TRBV27 to TRBJ1-1; D gene unclear. This CDR3 spans 14 amino acids. Germline V gives CDR1 MNHEY, CDR2 SMNVEV (reference sequence). Trimming stripped 5 bases from V and 1 base from J, with 11 bases between. Here the CDR3 DNA reads TGTGCCAGCAGTCCGACCCAGGCGAACACTGAAGCTTTCTTT. This translates into CASSPTQANTEAFF.

The rearrangement joins TRBV5-1 to TRBJ2-3; 8 bases are shared with TRBD2. J gave up 6 bases and V 1 base, and 13 bases lay outside the gene matches. The CDR3 runs 17 residues. The germline gives CDR1 SGHRS, CDR2 YFSETQ. The CDR3 coding sequence is TGCGCCAGCAGCTTGTCAAGCGGGAGTCTTCTATCGGATACGCAGTATTTT. As protein: CASSLSSGSLLSDTQYF.

The chain combines TRBV29-1 with TRBJ1-2; maybe TRBD1 (6 bases). Per the germline V gene, CDR1 is SQVTM and CDR2 is ANQGSEA. V was cut by 7 bases and J by 6 bases, with 18 bases left in between. This CDR3 contains 13 residues. The CDR3 region has the DNA TGCAGCGGCGTCGCTTCAGGGGTCCATGGCTACACCTTC. Residues: CSGVASGVHGYTF.

This chain links TRBV6-6 with TRBJ2-4; 8 bases agree with TRBD2. CDR3 length: 14 residues. The germline CDR1 and CDR2 sequences are MNHNY and SVGAGI (reference sequence). J lost 0 bases, V lost 7 bases, and 2 bases had no gene match. The CDR3 DNA sequence: TGTGCCAGCACGGGGGGGCGAGCCAAAAACATTCAGTACTTC. This codes for CASTGGRAKNIQYF.

V is TRBV27 and J is TRBJ2-1, with unresolved D. The CDR3 is 15 amino acids. Deletions cut 6 bases from V and 6 bases from J, with 18 bases between. The germline CDR1 and CDR2 sequences are MNHEY and SMNVEV (reference sequence). The CDR3 reads CASRPDWSTTNEQFF. DNA of the CDR3: TGTGCCAGCAGGCCAGACTGGTCCACCACCAATGAGCAGTTCTTC.

The CDR3 DNA sequence: TGTGCCAGCAGTTTATTCCCCGGACCCAATGGAGGCGGCTACACCTTC. Translation: CASSLFPGPNGGGYTF. The rearrangement links TRBV28 to TRBJ1-2; D is unclear. The CDR3 totals 16 residues. V was cut by 1 base and J by 8 bases, with 20 bases left in between. CDR1 and CDR2 from the germline V gene are MDHEN and SYDVKM.

The chain carries TRBV7-9 and TRBJ2-7, with 8 bases aligning to TRBD2. Germline trimming cut 5 bases from V and 5 bases from J; bases unmatched to any gene: 14. Germline CDR1 is SEHNR and CDR2 is FQNEAQ (reference sequence). CDR3 length: 16 amino acids. The CDR3 here is CASSTPRGGATNEQYF. The CDR3 region has the DNA TGTGCCAGCAGCACCCCCCGGGGGGGGGCGACGAACGAGCAGTACTTC.